This T cell receptor beta chain was identified in a study of blood T cell repertoires in COVID-19. Study in general: Sites across the United States, Italy and Spain contributed samples from acute and convalescent COVID-19. In each case, the material was cDNA or gDNA derived from T cells, B-cell-depleted T cells, or PBMCs.

In germline, CDR1 is SGDLS, CDR2 YYNGEE. The CDR3 runs to 17 residues. After removal of 0 bases from V and 7 bases from J, the junction contained 10 bases not matched to a gene. In this sample, this clone turned up once. In the study's own analysis: Amplification from reference gene primers served as the basis for estimated nucleated cell counts. The assay was immunoSEQ multiplex PCR, and TCRdb's table has in-frame clones only and misses some. The V and J calls and clone size come from that table; D and trimming were worked out from the DNA. The sample has over 200,000 clones, about 90% seen once. The sample taken for sequencing was peripheral blood. The V call is TRBV9, the J call TRBJ1-6; TRBD1 matches 7 bases. This receptor was obtained from a woman aged 25-40 years who had recovered from COVID-19. The CDR3 here is CASSVDASTGLNSPLHF. The CDR3 DNA reads as TGTGCCAGCAGCGTAGACGCCTCGACAGGGCTAAATTCACCCCTCCACTTT. The entire variable domain, with the rest obtained from reference TRBV9 and TRBJ1-6, is as follows: DSGVTQTPKHLITATGQRVTLRCSPRSGDLSVYWYQQSLDQGLQFLIQYYNGEERAKGNILERFSAQQFPDLHSELNLSSLELGDSALYFCASSVDASTGLNSPLHFGNGTRLTVT.